Presented here are 14 T cell receptor beta chains from one specimen sequenced in a study of naive and memory T cell subsets. These receptors have no identified antigens. Findings and limits, study-wide: Possibly reflecting memory cells re-expressing CD45RA, a few larger clonotypes occurred in naive repertoires, especially CD8.

An equimolar mix of two oligonucleotides served as the beta constant-region primer for TRBC1 and TRBC2. Four rounds of PCR amplified the ligated cDNA using nested alpha and beta constant-region primers plus SP2. TCRdb reprocessed the UMI-ligation and nested PCR reads with MiXCR, giving one entry per CDR3 protein. This table holds roughly 97,000 distinct CDR3 sequences, more than 14% found once. The sample was naive CD8+ T cells from blood. The receptors originated from a human donor in good health.

The genes are TRBV12-3 or TRBV12-4 and TRBJ2-1, with 7 positions matching TRBD2. Losses at the gene ends were 4 bases for V and 9 bases for J; bases not matched to a gene: 6. There are 13 residues in the CDR3. The DNA of the CDR3 is TGTGCCAGCAGTTATACTAGCGCCGGTGAGCAGTTCTTC. This codes for CASSYTSAGEQFF.

To note about this clonotype: One end of the junction is discordant with germline, which a read error may explain. The rearrangement joins TRBV10-2 to TRBJ2-1; possible D gene TRBD1, 5 bases. Germline CDR1 WSHSY, CDR2 SAAADI. The CDR3 spans 13 residues. CDR3 region: CASRGLDNNEQSF. In nucleotides, the CDR3 is TGCGCCAGCAGGGGGCTAGATAACAATGAGCAGTCCTTC.

This clonotype appeared many times. The chain links TRBV6-2 or TRBV6-3 to TRBJ2-1; D may be TRBD2 (6 bases). The CDR3 is 15 amino acids. The V gene lost 6 bases and the J gene lost 1 base, with 13 bases spanning the gap. CDR1 is MNHEY and CDR2 is SVGEGT in the germline V gene. The CDR3 DNA is TGTGCCAGCAGGACGATAGCGGAATCCTACAATGAGCAGTTCTTC. This codes for CASRTIAESYNEQFF.

This clonotype was counted many times. This chain links TRBV24-1 with TRBJ2-7; D is perhaps TRBD1 (6 bases). The germline V gene encodes CDR1 KGHDR and CDR2 SFDVKD. The CDR3 runs to 13 residues. The V end lost 2 bases, the J end lost 5 bases, and 9 bases lay between the germline ends. The DNA for the CDR3 is TGTGCCACCAGTGATTGGACAGTAGACGAGCAGTACTTC. It codes for CATSDWTVDEQYF.

The sample holds a few counts of this clonotype. This chain joins TRBV28 and TRBJ1-2; D ambiguous. V dropped 8 bases and J dropped 4 bases, with 8 bases sitting between them. Germline values: CDR1 MDHEN, CDR2 SYDVKM. CDR3 length: 11 amino acids. As DNA, the CDR3 is TGTGCCAGCCGTCTAGGCTATGGCTACACCTTC. It encodes CASRLGYGYTF.

This clonotype was counted ten times or more. The CDR3 spells CASSLVRSGTDTQYF. The DNA of the CDR3 is TGTGCCAGCAGCTTAGTTCGAAGCGGCACAGATACGCAGTATTTT. The chain links TRBV7-9 to TRBJ2-3; D ambiguous. Trimming took off 1 base at V and 1 base at J, with 9 bases between the two ends. Germline assignment: CDR1 SEHNR and CDR2 FQNEAQ (reference sequence). The CDR3 contains 15 residues.

This clonotype showed up many times. The rearrangement links TRBV12-3 or TRBV12-4 to TRBJ2-7; 7 bases fit TRBD1. V lost 5 bases and J lost 4; bases outside the gene matches: 5. The CDR3 totals 13 residues. The CDR3 protein is CASSLNRGYEQYF. The CDR3 bases are TGTGCCAGCAGTCTTAACAGGGGTTACGAGCAGTACTTC.

In its sample, this clonotype was seen many times. The chain carries TRBV7-2 and TRBJ2-7; D gene uncertain. Germline V CDR1 and CDR2: SGHTA, FQGNSA. CDR3 length equals 16 residues. The ends were cut back, 2 bases at V and 0 bases at J, with 14 bases in the middle. The CDR3 reads CASSLPRTWSSYEQYF. The CDR3 DNA follows: TGTGCCAGCAGCTTACCCCGGACCTGGAGCTCCTACGAGCAGTACTTC.

This clonotype occurred a few times. This chain uses TRBV13 with TRBJ1-6; D is undetermined. Trimming took off 3 bases at V and 1 base at J, with 10 bases between the two ends. CDR1 is PRHDT and CDR2 is FYEKMQ in the germline V gene (reference sequence). This CDR3 is built from 16 residues. CDR3 in DNA: TGTGCCAGCAGCTTGAGTAGTGAGTCCTATAATTCACCCCTCCACTTT. It codes for CASSLSSESYNSPLHF.

In this sample, this clonotype turned up a few times. In DNA form, the CDR3 reads TGTGCCACCAGTGACCGCACGGAGAGAGGGTACGAGCAGTACTTC. This sequence encodes CATSDRTERGYEQYF. The chain joins TRBV24-1 to TRBJ2-7; D possibly corresponds to TRBD2 (5 bases). Trimming shortened V by 4 bases and J by 4 bases, and 16 bases separated the two germline ends. This CDR3 contains 15 residues. Looked up from germline, CDR1 is KGHDR and CDR2 is SFDVKD.

The rearrangement joins TRBV3-1 to TRBJ2-1; D call uncertain. CDR1 LGHDT and CDR2 YNNKEL come from the germline V gene (reference sequence). The germline V and J ends were trimmed by 3 bases and 0 bases, with 24 bases remaining between them. This CDR3 is built from 20 residues. The CDR3 loop reads CASSHSFAPGRNNSYNEQFF. DNA for the CDR3: TGTGCCAGCAGCCATTCCTTTGCCCCAGGAAGAAACAACTCCTACAATGAGCAGTTCTTC.

The chain joins TRBV27 to TRBJ1-5; D possibly corresponds to TRBD1 (6 bases). Per the germline V gene, CDR1 is MNHEY and CDR2 is SMNVEV (reference sequence). The CDR3 is made up of 15 amino acids. Trimming shortened V by 0 bases and J by 6 bases, and 12 bases separated the two germline ends. CDR3 nucleotides: TGTGCCAGCAGTTTATCGGGGGGGGCTGTTCAGCCCCAGCATTTT. Translating gives CASSLSGGAVQPQHF.

This clonotype has ten or more counts. The chain links TRBV12-3 or TRBV12-4 to TRBJ2-4; D possibly uses TRBD1 or TRBD2 (5 bases each). The CDR3 loop spans 16 amino acids. Trimming removed 6 bases at V and 0 bases at J, with 15 bases between. CDR3 sequence reads: CASSHGTDLAKNIQYF. Here the CDR3 DNA reads TGTGCCAGCAGCCACGGGACGGATCTAGCCAAAAACATTCAGTACTTC.

This clonotype was seen a handful of times. The rearrangement uses TRBV12-3 or TRBV12-4 and TRBJ2-3; D is uncertain. The germline V and J ends were trimmed by 7 bases and 3 bases, with 14 bases remaining between them. This CDR3 is built from 14 residues. The CDR3 DNA sequence: TGTGCCAGCACCCCCGGCCCCGGTACAGATACGCAGTATTTT. It translates to CASTPGPGTDTQYF.